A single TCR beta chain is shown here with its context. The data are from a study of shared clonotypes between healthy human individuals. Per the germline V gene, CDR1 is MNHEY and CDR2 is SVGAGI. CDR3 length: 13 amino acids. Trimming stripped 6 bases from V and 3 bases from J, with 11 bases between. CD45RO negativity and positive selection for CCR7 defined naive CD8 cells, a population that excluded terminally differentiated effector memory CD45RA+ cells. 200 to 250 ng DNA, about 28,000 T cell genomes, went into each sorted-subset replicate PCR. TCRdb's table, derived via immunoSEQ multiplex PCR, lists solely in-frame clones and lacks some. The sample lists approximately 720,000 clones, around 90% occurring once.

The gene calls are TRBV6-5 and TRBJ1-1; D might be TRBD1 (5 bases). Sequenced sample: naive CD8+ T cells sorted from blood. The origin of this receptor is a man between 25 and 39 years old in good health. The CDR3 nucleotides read TGTGCCAGCAGCGCCGGGACTCACACTGAAGCTTTCTTT. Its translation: CASSAGTHTEAFF.